The rows below give T cell receptor beta chains drawn from one sample of a study of early T cells in non-severe SARS-CoV-2 infection. One entry per CDR3 protein, called by TCRdb with MiXCR from the 5' RACE reads. The sample includes roughly 50,000 distinct CDR3 sequences, around 8% of them seen just once. Material: whole blood, obtained at baseline. These receptors came from an adult who was a healthcare worker with PCR-confirmed SARS-CoV-2 infection or an uninfected control (not recorded which). Each CDR3 is given with its conserved first and last residue. Each record gives: CDR3 DNA, CDR3 protein, clone size, D gene, J gene, V gene. A D gene is named only where the DNA matches it firmly. Only part of the rows carry a size: once, few, many, or a class if the clone is expanded.

TGCGCCAGCGCCTTCCCCGGGACGGAAGAGACCCAGTACTTC | CASAFPGTEETQYF | . | . | TRBJ2-5 | TRBV5-1
TGTGCCAGCAGCCCGGGTCTAGGGGATCAGCCCCAGCATTTT | CASSPGLGDQPQHF | . | . | TRBJ1-5 | TRBV27
TGTGCCAGCAGCCGGGAGGATGAGCAGTTCTTC | CASSREDEQFF | many | TRBD2 | TRBJ2-1 | TRBV7-6
TGTGCCAGCAACCCGGGACTAGCTAGCGATGAGCAGTTCTTC | CASNPGLASDEQFF | . | TRBD2 | TRBJ2-1 | TRBV9
TGCGCCAGCAGCCAAGACCTAAGCTCCTACGAGCAGTACTTC | CASSQDLSSYEQYF | few | . | TRBJ2-7 | TRBV4-3
TGTGCCAGCACCGCAACGATGGGAAGGGGGAGGACTGAAGCTTTCTTT | CASTATMGRGRTEAFF | few | . | TRBJ1-1 | TRBV6-1
TGTGCCAGCAGTAGACTAGCGTTCAATGAGCAGTTCTTC | CASSRLAFNEQFF | few | TRBD2 | TRBJ2-1 | TRBV12-3/TRBV12-4
TGTGCCAGCAGCTTCCGGCGTAAGATTCAGTACTTC | CASSFRRKIQYF | many | . | TRBJ2-4 | TRBV7-6
TGTGCCAGTAGTATAGGCAGGGCCCGCAATCAGCCCCAGCATTTT | CASSIGRARNQPQHF | . | . | TRBJ1-5 | TRBV19
TGTGCCATCACAGGTTCGGACCAGCCCCAGCATTTT | CAITGSDQPQHF | many | . | TRBJ1-5 | TRBV10-3
TGTGCCTGGACTGGGGGGAAGCTAGCCAAAAACATTCAGTACTTC | CAWTGGKLAKNIQYF | many | . | TRBJ2-4 | TRBV30
TGTGCCACCAGCAGAGAGGGACCGTCCGAGCAGTACTTC | CATSREGPSEQYF | few | . | TRBJ2-7 | TRBV15
TGTGCCAGCAGCGAGGGACAGTTTAATTCACCCCTCCACTTT | CASSEGQFNSPLHF | . | TRBD1 | TRBJ1-6 | TRBV13
TGTGCCAGCAGTACTCCACAGGTCTACGAGCAGTACTTC | CASSTPQVYEQYF | few | . | TRBJ2-7 | TRBV6-2/TRBV6-3
TGTGCCAGCAGCTTAAACCCGGGAGGGCCCCCAGATACGCAGTATTTT | CASSLNPGGPPDTQYF | . | TRBD2 | TRBJ2-3 | TRBV7-3
TGTGCCAGCAGCTTAGATATCGGGACAGATACGCAGTATTTT | CASSLDIGTDTQYF | many | . | TRBJ2-3 | TRBV7-2